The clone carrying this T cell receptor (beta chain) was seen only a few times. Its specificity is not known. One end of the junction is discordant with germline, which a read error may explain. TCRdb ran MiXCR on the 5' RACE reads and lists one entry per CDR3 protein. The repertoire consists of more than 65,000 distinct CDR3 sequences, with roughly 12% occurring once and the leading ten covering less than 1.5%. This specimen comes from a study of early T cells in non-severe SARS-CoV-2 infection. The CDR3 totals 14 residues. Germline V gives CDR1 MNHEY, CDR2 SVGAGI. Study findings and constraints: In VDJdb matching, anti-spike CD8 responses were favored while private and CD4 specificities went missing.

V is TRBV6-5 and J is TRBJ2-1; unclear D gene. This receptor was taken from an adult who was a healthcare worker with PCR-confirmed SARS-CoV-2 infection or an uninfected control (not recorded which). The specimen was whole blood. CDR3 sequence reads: CVSSRTFSYNEQFF. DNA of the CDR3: TGTGTCAGCAGCCGGACCTTCTCCTACAATGAGCAGTTCTTC.